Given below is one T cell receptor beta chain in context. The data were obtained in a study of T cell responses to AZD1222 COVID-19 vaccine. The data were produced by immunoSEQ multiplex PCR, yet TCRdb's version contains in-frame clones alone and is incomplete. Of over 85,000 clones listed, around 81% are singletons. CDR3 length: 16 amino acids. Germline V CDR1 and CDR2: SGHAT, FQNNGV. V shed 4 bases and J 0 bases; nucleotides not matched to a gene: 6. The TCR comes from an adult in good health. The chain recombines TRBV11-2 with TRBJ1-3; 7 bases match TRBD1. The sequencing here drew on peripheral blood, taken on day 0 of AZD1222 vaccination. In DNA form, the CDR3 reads TGTGCCAGCAGCTCGGACAGGATGAGCTCTGGAAACACCATATATTTT. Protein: CASSSDRMSSGNTIYF. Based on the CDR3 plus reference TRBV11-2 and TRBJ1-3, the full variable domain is EAGVAQSPRYKIIEKRQSVAFWCNPISGHATLYWYQQILGQGPKLLIQFQNNGVVDDSQLPKDRFSAERLKGVDSTLKIQPAKLEDSAVYLCASSSDRMSSGNTIYFGEGSWLTVV.